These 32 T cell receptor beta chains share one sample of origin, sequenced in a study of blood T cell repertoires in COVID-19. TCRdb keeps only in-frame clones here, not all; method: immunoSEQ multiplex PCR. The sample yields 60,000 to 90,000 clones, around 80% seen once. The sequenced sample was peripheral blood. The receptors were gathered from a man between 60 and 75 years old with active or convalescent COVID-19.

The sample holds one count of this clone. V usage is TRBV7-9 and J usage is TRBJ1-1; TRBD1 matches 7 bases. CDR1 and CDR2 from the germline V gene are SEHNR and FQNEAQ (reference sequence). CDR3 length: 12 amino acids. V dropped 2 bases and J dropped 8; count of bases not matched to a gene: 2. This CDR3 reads CASSLLQGEAFF. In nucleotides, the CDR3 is TGTGCCAGCAGCTTATTACAGGGGGAAGCTTTCTTT. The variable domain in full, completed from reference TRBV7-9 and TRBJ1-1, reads DTGVSQNPRHKITKRGQNVTFRCDPISEHNRLYWYRQTLGQGPEFLTYFQNEAQLEKSRLLSDRFSAERPKGSFSTLEIQRTEQGDSAMYLCASSLLQGEAFFGQGTRLTVV.

CDR3 amino acids: CASSYSGQGAPNGNQPQHF. CDR3 bases: TGTGCCAGCAGTTACTCAGGACAGGGGGCACCGAACGGCAATCAGCCCCAGCATTTT. V usage is TRBV6-2 or TRBV6-3 and J usage is TRBJ1-5, with TRBD1 matching over 11 bases. This CDR3 is 19 amino acids long. Germline assignment: CDR1 MNHEY and CDR2 SVGEGT. V was pared by 0 bases and J by 2 bases, with 9 bases of the junction left unmatched.

The CDR3: CASSQGGQGGYSNQPQHF. Here the CDR3 DNA reads TGTGCCAGCAGTCAGGGGGGACAGGGGGGATATAGCAATCAGCCCCAGCATTTT. The chain links TRBV3-1 (or the pseudogene TRBV3-2) to TRBJ1-5, with TRBD1 matching 11 bases. The germline gives CDR1 LGHDT, CDR2 YNNKEL (reference sequence). The CDR3 sequence is 18 residues long. V was pared by 6 bases and J by 0 bases, with 10 bases of the junction left unmatched.

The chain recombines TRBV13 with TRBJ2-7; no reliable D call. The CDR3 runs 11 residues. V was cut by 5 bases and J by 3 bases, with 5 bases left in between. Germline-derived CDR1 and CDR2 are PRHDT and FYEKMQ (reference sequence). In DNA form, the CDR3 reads TGTGCCAGCAGCCCGGGCTACGAGCAGTACTTC. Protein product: CASSPGYEQYF.

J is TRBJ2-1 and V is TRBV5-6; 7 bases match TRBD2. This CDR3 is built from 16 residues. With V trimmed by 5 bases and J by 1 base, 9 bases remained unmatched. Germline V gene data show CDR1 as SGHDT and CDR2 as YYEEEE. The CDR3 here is CASRGTTSVSYNEQFF. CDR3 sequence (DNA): TGTGCCAGCAGGGGGACTACTAGCGTGTCCTACAATGAGCAGTTCTTC.

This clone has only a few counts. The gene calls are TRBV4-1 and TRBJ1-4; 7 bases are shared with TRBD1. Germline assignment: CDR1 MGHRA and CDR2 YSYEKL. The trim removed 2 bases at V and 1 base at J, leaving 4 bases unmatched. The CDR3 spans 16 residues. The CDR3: CASSQPYRGTNEKLFF. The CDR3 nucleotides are TGCGCCAGCAGCCAACCCTACAGGGGAACTAATGAAAAACTGTTTTTT.

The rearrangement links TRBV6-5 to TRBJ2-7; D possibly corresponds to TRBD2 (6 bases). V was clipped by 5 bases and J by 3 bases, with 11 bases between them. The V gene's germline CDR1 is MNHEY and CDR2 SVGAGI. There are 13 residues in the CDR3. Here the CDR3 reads CASSNEAGYEQYF. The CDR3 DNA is TGTGCCAGCAGTAATGAAGCGGGCTACGAGCAGTACTTC.

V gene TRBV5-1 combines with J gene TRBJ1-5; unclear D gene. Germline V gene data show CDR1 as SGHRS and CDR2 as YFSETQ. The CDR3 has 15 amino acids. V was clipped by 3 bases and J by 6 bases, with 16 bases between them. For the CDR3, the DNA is TGCGCCAGCAGCTCCGACCCCGGGGTGGGTCAGCCCCAGCATTTT. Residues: CASSSDPGVGQPQHF.

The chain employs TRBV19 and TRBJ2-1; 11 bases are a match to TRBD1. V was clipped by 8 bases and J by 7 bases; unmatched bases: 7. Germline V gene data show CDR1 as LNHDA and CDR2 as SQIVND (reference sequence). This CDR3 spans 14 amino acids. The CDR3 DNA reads TGTGCCAGTTGGACAGGGGGCTCGGGGAATGAGCAGTTCTTC. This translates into CASWTGGSGNEQFF.

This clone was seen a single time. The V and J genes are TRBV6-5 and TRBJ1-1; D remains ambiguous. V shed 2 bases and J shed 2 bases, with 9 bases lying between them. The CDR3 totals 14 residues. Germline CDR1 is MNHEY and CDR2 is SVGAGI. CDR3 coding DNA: TGTGCCAGCAGTTACGACAACTTCAACACTGAAGCTTTCTTT. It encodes CASSYDNFNTEAFF.

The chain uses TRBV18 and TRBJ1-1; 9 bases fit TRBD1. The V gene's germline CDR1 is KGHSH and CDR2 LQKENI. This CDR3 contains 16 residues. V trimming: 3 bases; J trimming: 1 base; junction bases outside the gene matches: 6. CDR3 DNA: TGTGCCAGCTCACCTGGCCCACAGGGGGCGAACACTGAAGCTTTCTTT. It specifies CASSPGPQGANTEAFF.

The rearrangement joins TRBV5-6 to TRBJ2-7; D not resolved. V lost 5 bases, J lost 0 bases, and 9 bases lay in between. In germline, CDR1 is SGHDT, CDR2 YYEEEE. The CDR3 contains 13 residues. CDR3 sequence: CASSFRPSYEQYF. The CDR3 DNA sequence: TGTGCCAGCAGTTTCAGGCCCTCCTACGAGCAGTACTTC.

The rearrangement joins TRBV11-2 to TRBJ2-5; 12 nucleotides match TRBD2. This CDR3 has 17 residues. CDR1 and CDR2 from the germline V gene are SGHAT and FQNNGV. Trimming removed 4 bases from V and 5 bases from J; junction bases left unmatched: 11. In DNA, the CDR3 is TGTGCCAGCAGCTCGATGGGTGGACTAGCGGGGAGGGAGACCCAGTACTTC. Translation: CASSSMGGLAGRETQYF.

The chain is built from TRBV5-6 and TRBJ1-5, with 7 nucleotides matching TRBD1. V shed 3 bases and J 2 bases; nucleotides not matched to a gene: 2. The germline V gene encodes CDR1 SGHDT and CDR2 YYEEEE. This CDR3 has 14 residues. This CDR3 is CASSYGQGNQPQHF. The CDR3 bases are TGTGCCAGCAGCTACGGACAGGGCAATCAGCCCCAGCATTTT.

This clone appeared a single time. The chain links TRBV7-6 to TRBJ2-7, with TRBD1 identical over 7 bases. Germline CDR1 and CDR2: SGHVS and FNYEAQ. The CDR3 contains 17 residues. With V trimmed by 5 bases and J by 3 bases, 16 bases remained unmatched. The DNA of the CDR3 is TGTGCCAGCAGCACCGGGACAGCGGAGAATCAAGGCTACGAGCAGTACTTC. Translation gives CASSTGTAENQGYEQYF.

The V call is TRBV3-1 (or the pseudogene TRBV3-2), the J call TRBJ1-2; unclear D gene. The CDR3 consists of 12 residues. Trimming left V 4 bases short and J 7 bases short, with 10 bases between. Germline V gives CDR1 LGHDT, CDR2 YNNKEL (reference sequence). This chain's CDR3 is CASSLPGVGYTF. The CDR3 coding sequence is TGTGCCAGCAGCCTCCCCGGGGTTGGCTACACCTTC.

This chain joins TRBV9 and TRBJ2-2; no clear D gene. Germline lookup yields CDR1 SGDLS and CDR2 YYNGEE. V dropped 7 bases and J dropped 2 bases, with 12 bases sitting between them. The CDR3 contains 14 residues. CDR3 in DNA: TGTGCCAGCCGAGCTAGAGTAAACACCGGGGAGCTGTTTTTT. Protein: CASRARVNTGELFF.

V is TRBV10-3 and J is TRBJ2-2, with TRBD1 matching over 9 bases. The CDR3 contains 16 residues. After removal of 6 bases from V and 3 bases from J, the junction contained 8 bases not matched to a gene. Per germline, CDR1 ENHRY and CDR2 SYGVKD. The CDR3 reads CAISRSGTGYTGELFF. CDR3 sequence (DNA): TGTGCCATCAGCCGATCCGGGACAGGGTACACCGGGGAGCTGTTTTTT.

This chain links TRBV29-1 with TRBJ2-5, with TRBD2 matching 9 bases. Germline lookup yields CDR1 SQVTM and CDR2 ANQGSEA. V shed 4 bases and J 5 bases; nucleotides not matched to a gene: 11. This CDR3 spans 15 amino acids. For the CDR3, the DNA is TGCAGCGTTGTCGGAAGCGGGGGGAGATCGGAGACCCAGTACTTC. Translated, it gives CSVVGSGGRSETQYF.

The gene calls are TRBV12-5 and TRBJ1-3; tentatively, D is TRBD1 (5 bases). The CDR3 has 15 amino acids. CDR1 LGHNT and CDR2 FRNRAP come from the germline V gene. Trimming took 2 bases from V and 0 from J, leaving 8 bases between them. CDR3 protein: CASGLSGASGNTIYF. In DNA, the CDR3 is TGTGCTAGTGGTTTGAGTGGGGCCTCTGGAAACACCATATATTTT.

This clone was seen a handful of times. CDR3 loop: CASSLVYGQPHDTQYF. DNA of the CDR3: TGTGCCAGCAGCTTAGTTTATGGACAGCCCCACGATACGCAGTATTTT. This chain connects TRBV11-1 to TRBJ2-3; maybe TRBD1 (6 bases). The germline gives CDR1 SGHAT, CDR2 FQDESV (reference sequence). The CDR3 sequence is 16 residues long. Between the trimmed V and J ends, which lost 1 base and 6 bases, there was a span of 17 bases.

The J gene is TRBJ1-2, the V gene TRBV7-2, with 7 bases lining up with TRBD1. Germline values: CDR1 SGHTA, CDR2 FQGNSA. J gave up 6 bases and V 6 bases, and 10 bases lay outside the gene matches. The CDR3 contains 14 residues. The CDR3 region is CASSKGRQGNGYTF. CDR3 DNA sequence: TGTGCCAGCAGTAAAGGGCGACAGGGAAATGGCTACACCTTC.

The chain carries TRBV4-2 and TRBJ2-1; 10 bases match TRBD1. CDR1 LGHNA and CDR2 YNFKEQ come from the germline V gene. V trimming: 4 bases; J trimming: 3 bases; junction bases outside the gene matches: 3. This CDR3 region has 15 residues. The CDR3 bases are TGTGCCAGCAGCCCCGGGACAGGGGACTACAATGAGCAGTTCTTC. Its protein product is CASSPGTGDYNEQFF.

The CDR3 coding sequence is TGTGCCAGTAGTCCACAGATCTCTGGAAACACCATATATTTT. Translation gives CASSPQISGNTIYF. The J gene is TRBJ1-3, the V gene TRBV19; D gene unclear. This CDR3 is built from 14 residues. The V gene lost 5 bases and the J gene lost 0 bases, with 8 bases spanning the gap. CDR1 is LNHDA and CDR2 is SQIVND in the germline V gene (reference sequence). Combining the CDR3 with reference TRBV19 and TRBJ1-3 gives the whole variable domain DGGITQSPKYLFRKEGQNVTLSCEQNLNHDAMYWYRQDPGQGLRLIYYSQIVNDFQKGDIAEGYSVSREKKESFPLTVTSAQKNPTAFYLCASSPQISGNTIYFGEGSWLTVV.

CDR3 coding DNA: TGCGCCAGCAGCCAAGAGGAGGACAGGGTGGTTAAGGGCTACACCTTC. This sequence encodes CASSQEEDRVVKGYTF. This chain joins TRBV4-3 and TRBJ1-2; TRBD1 matches at 8 bases. There are 16 residues in the CDR3. CDR1 LGHNA and CDR2 YSLEER come from the germline V gene. V lost 0 bases to trimming and J lost 8 bases; unmatched junction nucleotides: 11.

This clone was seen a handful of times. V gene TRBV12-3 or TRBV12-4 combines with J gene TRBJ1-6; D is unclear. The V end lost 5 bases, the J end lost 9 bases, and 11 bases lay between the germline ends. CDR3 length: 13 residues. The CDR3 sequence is CASSREVFSPLHF. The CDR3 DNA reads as TGTGCCAGCAGTCGTGAGGTCTTTTCACCCCTCCACTTT.

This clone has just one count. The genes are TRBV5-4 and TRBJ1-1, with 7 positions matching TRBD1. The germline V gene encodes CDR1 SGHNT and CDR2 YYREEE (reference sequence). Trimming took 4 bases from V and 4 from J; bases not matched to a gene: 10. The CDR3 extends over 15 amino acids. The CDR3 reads CASSMDRRGSTEAFF. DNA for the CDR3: TGTGCCAGCAGCATGGACAGGCGGGGGAGCACTGAAGCTTTCTTT.

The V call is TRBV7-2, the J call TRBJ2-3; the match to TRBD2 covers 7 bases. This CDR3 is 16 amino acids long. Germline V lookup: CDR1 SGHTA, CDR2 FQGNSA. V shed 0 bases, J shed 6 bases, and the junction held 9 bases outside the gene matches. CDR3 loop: CASSLALYGGTDTQYF. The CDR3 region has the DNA TGTGCCAGCAGCTTAGCGCTTTACGGGGGGACGGATACGCAGTATTTT.

CDR3 bases: TGTGCCAGCAGCTTTTTTTCCGGGAATAACTATGGCTACACCTTC. Translated: CASSFFSGNNYGYTF. The chain is built from TRBV7-2 and TRBJ1-2; D ambiguous. Germline V gene sequence: CDR1 SGHTA, CDR2 FQGNSA. This CDR3 is built from 15 residues. With 3 bases removed from V and 1 base from J, the gap between germline ends came to 12 bases.

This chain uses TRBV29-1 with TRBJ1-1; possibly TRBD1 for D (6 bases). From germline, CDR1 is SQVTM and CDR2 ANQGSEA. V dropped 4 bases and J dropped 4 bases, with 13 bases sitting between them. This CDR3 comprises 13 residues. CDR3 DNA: TGCAGCGTTGGCCGGGTAGGGGGCACTGAAGCTTTCTTT. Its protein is CSVGRVGGTEAFF.

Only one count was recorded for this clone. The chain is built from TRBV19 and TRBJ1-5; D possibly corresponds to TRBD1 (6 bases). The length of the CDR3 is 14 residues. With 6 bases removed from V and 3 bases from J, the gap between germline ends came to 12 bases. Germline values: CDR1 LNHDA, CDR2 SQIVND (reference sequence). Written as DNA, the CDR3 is TGTGCCAGTAGGGTCGGACAGCCCAATCAGCCCCAGCATTTT. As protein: CASRVGQPNQPQHF.

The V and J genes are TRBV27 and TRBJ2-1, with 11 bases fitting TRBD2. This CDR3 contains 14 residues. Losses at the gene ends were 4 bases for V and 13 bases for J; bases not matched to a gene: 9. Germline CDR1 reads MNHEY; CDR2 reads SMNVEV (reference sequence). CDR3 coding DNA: TGTGCCAGCAGTTCGACTAGCGGGGTAATTGCTCAGTTCTTC. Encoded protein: CASSSTSGVIAQFF.